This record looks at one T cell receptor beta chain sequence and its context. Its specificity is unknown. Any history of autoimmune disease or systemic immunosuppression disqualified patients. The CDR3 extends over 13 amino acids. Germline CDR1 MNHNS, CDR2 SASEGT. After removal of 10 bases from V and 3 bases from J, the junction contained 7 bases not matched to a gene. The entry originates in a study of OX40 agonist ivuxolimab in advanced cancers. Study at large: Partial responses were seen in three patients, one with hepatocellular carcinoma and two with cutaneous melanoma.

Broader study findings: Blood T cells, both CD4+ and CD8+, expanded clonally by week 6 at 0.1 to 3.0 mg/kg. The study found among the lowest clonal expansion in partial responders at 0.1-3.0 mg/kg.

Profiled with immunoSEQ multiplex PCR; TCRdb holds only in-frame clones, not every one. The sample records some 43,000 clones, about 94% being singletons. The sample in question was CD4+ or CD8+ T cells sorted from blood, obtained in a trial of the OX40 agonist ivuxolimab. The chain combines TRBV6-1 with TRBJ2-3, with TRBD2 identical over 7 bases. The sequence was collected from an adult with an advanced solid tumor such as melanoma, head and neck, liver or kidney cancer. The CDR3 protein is CATKGRETDTQYF. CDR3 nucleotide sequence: TGTGCCACCAAGGGGAGGGAGACAGATACGCAGTATTTT.